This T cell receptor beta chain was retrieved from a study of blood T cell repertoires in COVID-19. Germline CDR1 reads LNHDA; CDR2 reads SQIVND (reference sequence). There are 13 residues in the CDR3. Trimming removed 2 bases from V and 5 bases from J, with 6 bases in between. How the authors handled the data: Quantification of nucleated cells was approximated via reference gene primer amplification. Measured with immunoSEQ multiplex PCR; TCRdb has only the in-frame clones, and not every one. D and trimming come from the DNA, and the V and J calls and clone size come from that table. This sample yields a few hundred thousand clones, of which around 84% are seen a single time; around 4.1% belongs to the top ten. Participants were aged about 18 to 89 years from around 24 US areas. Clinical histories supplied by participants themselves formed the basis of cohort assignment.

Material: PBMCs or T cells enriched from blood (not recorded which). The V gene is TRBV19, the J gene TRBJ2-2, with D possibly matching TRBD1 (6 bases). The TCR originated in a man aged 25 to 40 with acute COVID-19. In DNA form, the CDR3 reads TGTGCCAGTAGTATACAGGGGACCGGGGAGCTGTTTTTT. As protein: CASSIQGTGELFF.